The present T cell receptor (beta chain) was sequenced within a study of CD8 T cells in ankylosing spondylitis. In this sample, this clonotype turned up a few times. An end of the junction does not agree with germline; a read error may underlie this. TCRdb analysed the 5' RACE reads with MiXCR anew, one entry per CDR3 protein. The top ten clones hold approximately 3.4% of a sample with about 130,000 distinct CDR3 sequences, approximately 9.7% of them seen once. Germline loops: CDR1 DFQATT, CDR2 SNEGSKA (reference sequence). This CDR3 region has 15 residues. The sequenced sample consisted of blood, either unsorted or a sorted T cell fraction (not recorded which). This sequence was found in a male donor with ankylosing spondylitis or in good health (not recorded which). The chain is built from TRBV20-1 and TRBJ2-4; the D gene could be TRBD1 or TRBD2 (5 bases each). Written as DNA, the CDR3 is TGCAGTCCCCTACCGGACATGAGGGCCAAAAACAGTCAGTACTTC. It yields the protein CSPLPDMRAKNSQYF.